A selection of T cell receptor beta chains follows, all from one sample in a study of prognosis after radiotherapy for stage I lung cancer. TCRdb re-called the multiplex PCR reads through MiXCR, storing one row per CDR3 protein. The sample lists 14,000 or so distinct CDR3 sequences; 50% were seen once. This material consisted of PBMCs, taken before or after stereotactic body radiation therapy (not recorded which). Receptors originate from a donor of 50 years or more with non-small cell lung cancer. Each CDR3 is given with its conserved first and last residue. A D gene is named only where the DNA matches it firmly. Only part of the rows carry a size: once, few, many, or a class if the clone is expanded.

once	-	TRBJ1-5	TRBV19	TGTGCCAGTAGTATAGCATCAGGGGGCAATCAGCCCCAGCATTTT	CASSIASGGNQPQHF
-	TRBD2	TRBJ2-7	TRBV6-2/TRBV6-3	TGTGCCAGCAGGGGGTCTCGCGGGGGGCCCCCCCCCGGAGAAGAGCAGTACTTC	CASRGSRGGPPPGEEQYF
many	TRBD1	TRBJ1-5	TRBV5-6	TGTGCCAGCAGCTTGGGTACCGGGACAGAACTTTATCAGCCCCAGCATTTT	CASSLGTGTELYQPQHF
medium-sized	-	TRBJ1-2	TRBV28	TGTGCCAGCAGTTTATGGCGACTGGGGCGGCTCGGTGACTATGGCTACACCTTC	CASSLWRLGRLGDYGYTF
-	-	TRBJ2-5	TRBV4-1	TGCGCCAGCAGCCGGGACTGGGACGGAGAGACCCAGTACTTC	CASSRDWDGETQYF
-	-	TRBJ1-1	TRBV20-1	TGCAGTGCTAGAGATCCCCTGGTCACTGAAGCTTTCTTT	CSARDPLVTEAFF
many	-	TRBJ1-5	TRBV10-3	TGTGCCATCAGTGGGGAACAGGGTGTCAATCAGCCCCAGCATTTT	CAISGEQGVNQPQHF
once	-	TRBJ1-2	TRBV29-1	TGCAGCGCGGTAGGACAGAGTCTTAACTATGGCTACACCTTC	CSAVGQSLNYGYTF
many	-	TRBJ2-3	TRBV5-1	TGCGCCAGCAGCTTGGTTGGCGATAGCACAGATACGCAGTATTTT	CASSLVGDSTDTQYF
-	-	TRBJ1-5	TRBV12-3/TRBV12-4	TGTGCCAGCAGCCTCCATGGTGGGGTGGCAAATCAGCCCCAGCATTTT	CASSLHGGVANQPQHF
-	TRBD2	TRBJ2-2	TRBV2	TGTGCCAGCAGCGGAAGCGGGACGAACACCGGGGAGCTGTTTTTT	CASSGSGTNTGELFF
-	TRBD1	TRBJ2-3	TRBV6-2/TRBV6-3	TGTGCCAGCATCCCGGGACAGGTGTACACAGATACGCAGTATTTT	CASIPGQVYTDTQYF
many	TRBD2	TRBJ2-3	TRBV29-1	TGCAGCGTAGAAAACCCCCATAGCGGGACGATTAGCACAGATACGCAGTATTTT	CSVENPHSGTISTDTQYF
many	-	TRBJ2-5	TRBV5-1	TGCGCCAGCAGCTCCGGGGGCAGGGAAGAGACCCAGTACTTC	CASSSGGREETQYF
many	-	TRBJ1-5	TRBV12-3/TRBV12-4	TGTGCCAGCAGTTTAGGGGGGATTAATCAGCCCCAGCATTTT	CASSLGGINQPQHF
many	TRBD2	TRBJ2-3	TRBV27	TGTGCCAGCAGTCCCACCCCCGGGGGGACCTGGTGGGTGGTCGGTACGCAGTATTTT	CASSPTPGGTWWVVGTQYF
once	-	TRBJ2-7	TRBV6-9	TGTGCCAGCAGTTACAGGGCGGGGAATTACGAGCAGTACTTC	CASSYRAGNYEQYF
many	TRBD1	TRBJ2-7	TRBV4-2	TGTGCCAGCAGCCAAGGAGCCGGGACAGGGTTTCTCGAGCAGTACTTC	CASSQGAGTGFLEQYF
medium-sized	-	TRBJ1-6	TRBV12-3/TRBV12-4	TGTGCCAGCAGTTACAGGCCCAGGTTTAGTCCCGGTTCGCGGTCTTATAATTCACCCCTCCACTTT	CASSYRPRFSPGSRSYNSPLHF
medium-sized	-	TRBJ1-5	TRBV6-1	TGTGCCAGCAGTCCCCGCGGCCCAGGGGTTCAGCCCCAGCATTTT	CASSPRGPGVQPQHF
-	-	TRBJ1-2	TRBV12-3/TRBV12-4	TGTGCCAGCAGCTCAGGGGTAGGCTACACCTTC	CASSSGVGYTF
-	-	TRBJ2-2	TRBV9	TGTGCCAGCAGGGGGACAGCGGGATTAGTAACCGGGGAGCTGCTTTTT	CASRGTAGLVTGELLF
-	-	TRBJ1-5	TRBV28	TGTGCCAGCAGGGTGGTGCTACCTAGCAATCAGCCCCAGCATTTT	CASRVVLPSNQPQHF
many	-	TRBJ2-7	TRBV2	TGTGCCAGCAAAGAGACCGGGAGCCTCTCCTACGAGCAGTACTTC	CASKETGSLSYEQYF
many	-	TRBJ2-7	TRBV28	TGTGCCAGTAGACAGCCTAACTCCTACGAGCAGTACTTC	CASRQPNSYEQYF
medium-sized	-	TRBJ1-1	TRBV12-3/TRBV12-4	TGTGCCAGCAGTCCACGGCACACTGAAGCTTTCTTT	CASSPRHTEAFF
many	-	TRBJ2-5	TRBV2	TGTGCCAGCAGTGAAGTGGGTGTCGAAGAGACCCAGTACTTC	CASSEVGVEETQYF
many	-	TRBJ2-2	TRBV27	TGTGCCAGCAGTTTAAACAGTTTCACCGGGGAGCTGTTTTTT	CASSLNSFTGELFF
many	TRBD1	TRBJ1-5	TRBV7-6	TGTGCCAGCAGCCTAACCAGGGGGAGCAATCAGCCCCAGCATTTT	CASSLTRGSNQPQHF
medium-sized	TRBD1	TRBJ1-2	TRBV5-1	TGCGCCAGCAGCTACGGACAGGGGGCGGGCTACACCTTC	CASSYGQGAGYTF
-	-	TRBJ2-7	TRBV7-2	TGTGCCAGCAGCAATAAAGCGGGCTCCTACGAGCAGTACTTC	CASSNKAGSYEQYF
-	TRBD1	TRBJ2-6	TRBV6-2/TRBV6-3	TGTGCCAGCGGAGGGACAGGGGGCAGCTCTGGGGCCAACGTCCTGACTTTC	CASGGTGGSSGANVLTF
-	-	TRBJ2-7	TRBV27	TGTGCCAGCGGCCGGTTCCCGCTATCTGGCGAGCAGTACTTC	CASGRFPLSGEQYF